Listed below are T cell receptor beta chains from one sample, sequenced in a study of blood T cell repertoires in COVID-19. The repertoire was sequenced with immunoSEQ multiplex PCR; TCRdb's copy has only in-frame clones and lacks some. The table has a few hundred thousand clones, approximately 90% seen once. The material sequenced was PBMCs or T cells enriched from blood (not recorded which). Receptor source: a man aged 25 to 45 who had recovered from COVID-19. Each CDR3 is given with its conserved first and last residue. D genes are given only for firm matches. Part of the rows lack a size; the others show once, few, many or a class for expanded clones.

- TRBJ2-5 TRBD1 TRBV5-1 CASSYSGTGAQETQYF TGCGCCAGCAGCTACTCCGGGACAGGGGCCCAAGAGACCCAGTACTTC
- TRBJ1-1 - TRBV6-1 CASSDKGRATRTFF TGTGCCAGCAGTGATAAGGGCAGGGCGACACGAACTTTCTTT
- TRBJ2-7 TRBD2 TRBV27 CASSLERDWHEQYF TGTGCCAGCAGTTTAGAGCGGGATTGGCACGAGCAGTACTTC
few TRBJ2-7 TRBD1 TRBV7-9 CASSRITGQYLYEQYF TGTGCCAGCAGCCGAATCACGGGACAGTATCTTTACGAGCAGTACTTC
- TRBJ1-4 TRBD1 TRBV29-1 CSVLDRVDEKLFF TGCAGCGTTTTGGACAGGGTGGATGAAAAACTGTTTTTT
- TRBJ2-5 TRBD1 TRBV2 CASRAGTALETQYF TGTGCCAGCAGAGCCGGGACAGCTCTGGAGACCCAGTACTTC
- TRBJ2-3 TRBD1 TRBV5-1 CASNDRGRATDTQYF TGCGCCAGCAACGACAGGGGGCGGGCCACAGATACGCAGTATTTT
few TRBJ1-1 - TRBV10-1 CASSRETDTEAFF TGCGCCAGCAGCCGGGAGACTGACACTGAAGCTTTCTTT
once TRBJ1-4 TRBD1 TRBV7-9 CASSFQGDLEKLFF TGTGCCAGCAGCTTCCAGGGGGACTTGGAAAAACTGTTTTTT
- TRBJ2-7 TRBD1 TRBV28 CASRNTGGREQYF TGTGCCAGCAGGAATACAGGGGGGCGCGAGCAGTACTTC
once TRBJ2-1 - TRBV4-2 CASSQEGQGYNEQFF TGTGCCAGCAGCCAAGAGGGGCAGGGGTACAATGAGCAGTTCTTC
- TRBJ2-3 - TRBV19 CASSIPRTTQGTDTQYF TGTGCCAGTAGTATCCCCCGGACTACACAAGGCACAGATACGCAGTATTTT
- TRBJ2-1 TRBD2 TRBV7-2 CASSLDLTSGRVDNEQFF TGTGCCAGCAGCTTAGACTTGACTAGCGGGAGAGTAGACAATGAGCAGTTCTTC
- TRBJ2-3 TRBD2 TRBV5-1 CASSLDLAGARTQYF TGCGCCAGCAGCTTGGACCTAGCGGGGGCCCGTACGCAGTATTTT
- TRBJ1-2 - TRBV6-1 CASSEGPYYGYTF TGTGCCAGCAGTGAGGGCCCCTACTATGGCTACACCTTC
- TRBJ2-3 TRBD2 TRBV11-3 CASSLSLLAGGGTDTQYF TGTGCCAGCAGCTTATCTCTGCTAGCGGGAGGGGGCACAGATACGCAGTATTTT
- TRBJ1-4 TRBD1 TRBV7-9 CASSLQGAGEKLFF TGTGCCAGCAGCCTCCAGGGGGCGGGGGAAAAACTGTTTTTT
- TRBJ2-2 TRBD1 TRBV10-3 CAISSDRALGGELFF TGTGCCATCAGCTCTGACAGGGCGTTAGGCGGGGAGCTGTTTTTT
- TRBJ2-7 - TRBV13 CASSRGLNYEQYF TGTGCCAGCAGCCGGGGATTAAACTACGAGCAGTACTTC
- TRBJ1-4 - TRBV2 CASSELGEEEKLFF TGTGCCAGCAGTGAATTAGGGGAGGAGGAAAAACTGTTTTTT
- TRBJ2-7 - TRBV10-3 CAISESQGTTYEQYF TGTGCCATCAGTGAATCCCAGGGAACCACCTACGAGCAGTACTTC
- TRBJ2-7 TRBD2 TRBV18 CASSQDRASGGYEQYF TGTGCCAGCTCACAAGACCGCGCTAGCGGGGGTTACGAGCAGTACTTC
few TRBJ2-7 - TRBV27 CASRNSRAVTYEQYF TGTGCCAGCAGAAACTCGAGGGCGGTGACCTACGAGCAGTACTTC
- TRBJ2-7 - TRBV19 CASSMGTGWEQYF TGTGCCAGTAGTATGGGCACAGGGTGGGAGCAGTACTTC
- TRBJ2-1 TRBD2 TRBV3-1/TRBV3-2 CASSQGGLAGEQFF TGTGCCAGCAGCCAAGGGGGACTAGCTGGGGAGCAGTTCTTC
- TRBJ1-2 - TRBV29-1 CSVEGEGRVAIGGYTF TGCAGCGTTGAAGGGGAGGGACGAGTTGCTATTGGGGGCTACACCTTC
- TRBJ2-6 TRBD1 TRBV3-1/TRBV3-2 CASSQDADRGTSGANVLTF TGTGCCAGCAGCCAAGACGCCGACAGGGGAACCTCTGGGGCCAACGTCCTGACTTTC
few TRBJ1-6 - TRBV7-9 CASSRRNSPLHF TGTGCCAGCAGCCGTCGGAATTCACCCCTCCACTTT
- TRBJ2-7 TRBD1 TRBV28 CASSLRRDRVWHEQYF TGTGCCAGCAGCCTTCGCCGGGACAGGGTTTGGCACGAGCAGTACTTC
few TRBJ2-3 - TRBV12-3/TRBV12-4 CASSPTRTDTQYF TGTGCCAGCAGCCCGACTCGCACAGATACGCAGTATTTT
- TRBJ2-3 TRBD2 TRBV5-8 CASSSLAGATDTQYF TGTGCCAGCAGCTCCTTAGCGGGAGCCACAGATACGCAGTATTTT
once TRBJ1-5 TRBD1 TRBV30 CAWSGGDSRNQPQHF TGTGCCTGGAGTGGAGGGGACAGCCGCAATCAGCCCCAGCATTTT
- TRBJ1-3 - TRBV3-1/TRBV3-2 CASRPGEKGRSSGNTIYF TGTGCCAGCAGACCTGGCGAGAAAGGTCGGAGCTCTGGAAACACCATATATTTT
- TRBJ1-2 - TRBV7-8 CASNTKGGVYGYTF TGTGCCAGCAACACCAAGGGGGGGGTCTATGGCTACACCTTC
once TRBJ1-2 - TRBV6-5 CASSYSIRADGYTF TGTGCCAGCAGTTACTCGATCAGGGCGGATGGCTACACCTTC
- TRBJ2-7 - TRBV6-6 CASSYSSGNSYEQYF TGTGCCAGCAGTTACTCGTCCGGGAACTCCTACGAGCAGTACTTC
- TRBJ1-1 - TRBV28 CASSPWVRGTEAFF TGTGCCAGCAGTCCTTGGGTCAGGGGAACTGAAGCTTTCTTT
- TRBJ2-3 - TRBV18 CASSPTTVSTDTQYF TGTGCCAGCTCACCGACGACAGTGAGCACAGATACGCAGTATTTT
once TRBJ2-2 TRBD2 TRBV3-1/TRBV3-2 CASRPTSGSTGELFF TGTGCCAGCAGGCCAACTAGCGGGAGCACCGGGGAGCTGTTTTTT
- TRBJ2-1 TRBD1 TRBV30 CAWRGTGGFNEQFF TGTGCCTGGAGGGGGACAGGGGGCTTCAATGAGCAGTTCTTC
once TRBJ1-3 - TRBV19 CASSTTGSNTIYF TGTGCCAGTAGTACTACAGGGAGCAACACCATATATTTT
- TRBJ1-5 - TRBV10-2 CASSESGGRKQPQHF TGCGCCAGCAGTGAGTCCGGGGGGCGAAAACAGCCCCAGCATTTT